This entry describes one T cell receptor (beta chain). Its antigen is not yet known. No per-base quality is available; no much larger clone lies one base away. The sample's time point label, decoded: week 35, safety follow-up. Every vaccine dose consisted of 300 ug of a 20-mer mutant IDH1 peptide in Montanide, administered subcutaneously together with topical imiquimod. Patients received eight vaccinations in weeks 1, 3, 5, 7, 11, 15, 19 and 23, corresponding to visits V03 through V10. Donors had newly diagnosed WHO grade 3 or 4 IDH1-mutant astrocytomas with loss of nuclear ATRX. The samples were drawn from NOA16, a multicentre, single-arm, open-label phase I trial in Germany that tested a mutant IDH1 peptide vaccine in humans for the first time. Genomic DNA for TCRB sequencing was extracted from EDTA blood using the DNeasy Blood and Tissue Kit. Libraries were made using the immunoSEQ multiplex PCR assay. Rearranged TCR beta chain sequences were amplified with the hsTCRB Kit following the manufacturer's protocol. Sequencing of TCRB libraries was carried out on an Illumina MiSeq. The source study handled its data this way. The kit vendor's proprietary platform handled demultiplexing, trimming and gene mapping. The table was pulled from immuneACCESS by TCRdb, which kept in-frame rearrangements only. Such tables lose some clones; where checked, under half of the loss comes from unresolved V genes, and the rest has no known cause. For V, J and clone size, that table is used; D and trimming come from the DNA. This sample gives 40,000 to 55,000 clones in total; 79% of them show up just once. The ten top clones hold roughly 6.2% of the sample.

This sample was included in a study of a mutant IDH1 vaccine in newly diagnosed glioma (dated by TCRdb to about 2021). General notes on the study: In the chemotherapy-containing groups, vaccination started alongside temozolomide cycles, whereas in patients who had radiotherapy alone it started 4-6 weeks after radiotherapy. Of the approximately 33 treated patients, 62.5% were male and approximately 38% were female, and a mean age of roughly 40 years was recorded. Before enrollment, patients had received standard therapy of radiotherapy alone, temozolomide alone, or radiochemotherapy with temozolomide; most received the combination. Visit V12 was the week-35 safety follow-up and visit V13 was the week-47 end of study. Peripheral blood samples were drawn at six visits, namely V03 (baseline), V05, V07, V10, V12 and V13. Longitudinal TCRB deep sequencing was performed for roughly 24 treated patients wherever samples were available for exploratory analyses. What the authors observed across the whole study: Pseudoprogression seemed to be unrelated to changes in the top peripheral T cell clonotypes found by TCRB sequencing. The authors noted that analyses of patient blood samples could not be reproduced because of sample limitations. Across multiple MHC alleles, vaccine-induced immune responses were seen in around 93% of patients. Availability determined which PBMC samples were chosen for TCRB deep sequencing.

This TCR was sampled from a man aged 35 to 55 with glioma. The sequencing here drew on PBMCs, taken from a glioma patient whose treatment included an IDH1 peptide vaccine.

The bases are TGCGCCAGCAGCTTGGTCGGGGGAGAAGAGACCCAGTACTTC. Its coded protein is CASSLVGGEETQYF. The chain is assembled from TRBV5-1 and TRBJ2-5; TRBD2 is perhaps the D gene, given 6 matching bases. Trimming removed 0 bases from V and 3 bases from J, leaving 9 bases between the germline ends. From cysteine to phenylalanine, the CDR3 is 14 amino acids long. The only DNA kept is the CDR3, 42 bases in frame from the first base. CDR1 and CDR2 are drawn from the germline V gene: SGHRS, YFSETQ.